This TCR beta chain originates from a study of shared clonotypes between healthy human individuals (dated by TCRdb to about 2020). Background for the entire study: The cohort comprised a couple of women and a few men aged 18 to 49 years. The study deeply sequenced blood TCR repertoires of about five healthy adults to estimate repertoire size and the extent of clonotype sharing between individuals. Between about 0.9 and 10 billion PBMCs per donor were obtained by leukapheresis. For each donor, CD4 naive and CD4 memory were each given three plates, CD8 naive was given two plates, and CD8 memory was given one plate. To increase sequencing depth and limit assay-specific biases, different laboratories used diverse techniques to prepare libraries and sequence TCR repertoires.

Spanning cysteine to phenylalanine, the CDR3 consists of 15 amino acids. Of all the DNA, just the CDR3 is kept, 45 bases in frame from base 1. The germline V gene (reference sequence) supplies CDR1 SEHNR and CDR2 FQNEAQ. V is cut back by 5 bases and J by 4 bases, with 8 bases in the junction unmatched. For the CD8 naive samples, CD45RO-negative cells were positively selected for CCR7, yielding a CD45RA+CCR7+ population from which TemRA cells were excluded. Healthy HIV-negative adults with no recently reported acute infections or vaccinations were included as donors. Only Caucasian adults living in Nashville, Tennessee, USA were represented among the donors. After blood collection by leukapheresis, PBMCs were isolated using Ficoll-Histopaque density gradient centrifugation and then cryopreserved in the vapor phase of liquid nitrogen. Analytical flow cytometry was used to check the purity and quantity of every magnetically sorted T cell population. From each sorted fraction, genomic DNA was isolated and quantified by UV absorbance on a Nanodrop 2000c.

What the authors observed across the whole study: Pairwise subsampling indicated that sequencing depth was expected to affect the degree of clonotype sharing among donors. When several donors were compared, the shared fraction of clonotypes was roughly 5% for naive CD4, 3.5% for naive CD8, 2.3% for memory CD4, and about 0.36% for memory CD8. Clonotypes shared by all four sorted-subset donors showed higher generation probabilities than non-shared clonotypes. Because the study included a small number of donors, the genetic and exposure-history diversity represented was limited. Sampling was restricted to blood, and TCR repertoires in tissues likely differ from the TCR repertoires found in blood. Even with the large sequencing depth, rarefaction of the sorted-subset datasets indicated that sequencing was incomplete. Larger estimated clonotype richness was generally found for naive subsets than for memory subsets.

Using the deep immunoSEQ assay, multiplex PCR amplified TCR CDR3 regions from genomic DNA. Extracted genomic DNA from each cell subset was spread evenly across all wells of several immunoSEQ 96-well plates, with each plate serving as a replicate. Each replicate PCR for sorted subsets received approximately 220 ng genomic DNA, equal to about 30,000 T cell genomes. The purified libraries were quantified using a Qubit 3.0 fluorometer, sized with a Bioanalyzer 2100, and then quantified again using the KAPA Library Quantification kit. Each immunoSEQ 96-well plate was sequenced on its own single-read 150-cycle Illumina NextSeq 550 flow cell. The source study handled its data this way. Because the immunoSEQ output included only junctional sequences and no quality scores, the filtering could not be the same as the filtering used for full-length reads. Sequences were annotated with PyIR, a Python wrapper for IgBLAST v1.9, and V/J genes and CDR3 were assigned using IMGT germline references. Reads were removed for weak V/J assignments (E-value above 1e-6), missing CDR3, stop codons, out-of-frame junctions, or ambiguous translated residues. V3J clonotypes were defined as sequences sharing an identical inferred V gene, J gene, and CDR3 amino acid sequence. To compute the percentage overlap between repertoires, the number of shared unique clonotypes was divided by the size of the smaller repertoire. RTK rarefaction, the Chao1 estimator, and Recon v2.1 estimates of unobserved clonotypes were used to assess repertoire richness. For all TCRbeta clonotypes obtained by the gDNA method from four donors, generation probabilities were computed with OLGA. The immuneACCESS repertoire file appears here via TCRdb, limited to in-frame rearrangements. These files lack a portion of the clones; in checked studies, under half of the deficit traces to unresolved V genes, and the cause of the others is not known. V and J calls plus clone size are reproduced from that table; the DNA served to infer D and trimming. The sample profile shows 1.5 million to 2.5 million clones; about 94% of them were found once. The top ten clones comprise 1.2% of the sample.

Concerning this clone: The clone's antigen remains unknown. No base qualities exist here, and no much larger clone lies one base off it.

This clonotype was obtained from a man between 18 and 35 years old in good health. Recombination joined TRBV7-9 with TRBJ2-1; 7 central nucleotides agree with TRBD2. Sequencing used naive CD8+ T cells sorted from blood. The sample's cell subset or site label, decoded: CD45RA+CCR7+. CDR3 protein: CASSLTAGIYNEQFF. The DNA is TGTGCCAGCAGCCTAACAGCGGGGATTTACAATGAGCAGTTCTTC.